These 9 T cell receptor beta chains were all obtained from the same sample, sequenced in a study of blood T cell repertoires in COVID-19. Assay: immunoSEQ multiplex PCR; the TCRdb copy retains only in-frame clones and omits some. The sample consists of 470,000 or so clones, roughly nine tenths of them appearing once. The sample comprised PBMCs or T cells enriched from blood (not recorded which). Source of these receptors: a woman aged 18-35 years with acute COVID-19.

This chain joins TRBV7-8 and TRBJ2-7; 10 bases map to TRBD2. This CDR3 is built from 16 residues. The trim removed 0 bases at V and 1 base at J, leaving 3 bases unmatched. Germline lookup yields CDR1 SGHVS and CDR2 FQNEAQ. The CDR3 bases are TGTGCCAGCAGCTTAGCGGGTAGCGGGGGGTCCTACGAGCAGTACTTC. Its translation: CASSLAGSGGSYEQYF.

This clone has a handful of counts. This chain joins TRBV6-4 and TRBJ1-2; D is unresolved. The CDR3 runs to 16 residues. The V end lost 6 bases, the J end lost 0 bases, and 17 bases lay between the germline ends. Germline assignment: CDR1 MRHNA and CDR2 SNTAGT. In DNA, the CDR3 is TGTGCCAGCAGCTTGAATTTCGGGTCAACTAACTATGGCTACACCTTC. Protein: CASSLNFGSTNYGYTF.

The gene calls are TRBV5-5 and TRBJ1-2, with 7 bases fitting TRBD1. The CDR3 loop spans 14 amino acids. Germline V lookup: CDR1 SGHKS, CDR2 YYEKEE (reference sequence). J lost 5 bases, V lost 2 bases, and 6 bases had no gene match. Here the CDR3 DNA reads TGTGCCAGCAGCTTATTAGGACAGGAATATGGCTACACCTTC. Translating it yields CASSLLGQEYGYTF.

The genes are TRBV29-1 and TRBJ1-3, with TRBD1 matching 7 bases. V shed 7 bases and J 0 bases; nucleotides not matched to a gene: 3. The CDR3 is made up of 13 amino acids. The germline gives CDR1 SQVTM, CDR2 ANQGSEA. The chain's CDR3 is CSAGQISGNTIYF. The DNA of the CDR3 is TGCAGCGCGGGACAGATCTCTGGAAACACCATATATTTT.

This clone showed up just a few times. This sequence joins TRBV28 and TRBJ2-1, with 7 positions matching TRBD2. The CDR3 length is 12 residues. Germline values: CDR1 MDHEN, CDR2 SYDVKM. The ends lost 5 bases at V and 8 bases at J; junction bases unmatched: 3. The CDR3 loop is CASSTLADEQFF. CDR3 nucleotides: TGTGCCAGCAGTACCCTAGCGGATGAGCAGTTCTTC.

V gene TRBV30 combines with J gene TRBJ1-3; no clear D. CDR3 length: 12 amino acids. V was trimmed by 6 bases and J by 13 bases, leaving 19 bases between them. Per the germline V gene, CDR1 is GTSNPN and CDR2 is SVGIG (reference sequence). The CDR3 DNA reads TGTGCCTGTAATCCAGGCGGGATGGGGATATATTTT. It specifies CACNPGGMGIYF.

J is TRBJ2-3 and V is TRBV5-1; 12 nucleotides match TRBD1. V gave up 0 bases and J gave up 6 bases; unmatched junction bases: 8. Germline values: CDR1 SGHRS, CDR2 YFSETQ. The CDR3 length is 17 residues. The CDR3 loop is CASSLAPGQGASDTQYF. The DNA of the CDR3 is TGCGCCAGCAGCTTGGCCCCGGGACAGGGGGCGTCCGATACGCAGTATTTT.

This clone was picked up one time. J is TRBJ1-3 and V is TRBV5-1; 11 bases line up with TRBD1. The CDR3 runs to 19 residues. Looked up from germline, CDR1 is SGHRS and CDR2 is YFSETQ. V lost 4 bases and J lost 0; bases outside the gene matches: 12. CDR3: CASSIWTGGDGVSGNTIYF. The CDR3 coding sequence is TGCGCCAGCAGCATTTGGACAGGGGGCGATGGAGTCTCTGGAAACACCATATATTTT.

This clone has just a few counts. This sequence joins TRBV28 and TRBJ1-3, with a possible D match to TRBD1 (6 bases). With 7 bases removed from V and 8 bases from J, the gap between germline ends came to 18 bases. CDR1 and CDR2 from the germline V gene are MDHEN and SYDVKM. The CDR3 extends over 14 amino acids. The CDR3 loop is CASTQAAGVHTIYF. The CDR3 coding sequence is TGTGCCAGCACCCAAGCGGCAGGGGTACACACCATATATTTT.